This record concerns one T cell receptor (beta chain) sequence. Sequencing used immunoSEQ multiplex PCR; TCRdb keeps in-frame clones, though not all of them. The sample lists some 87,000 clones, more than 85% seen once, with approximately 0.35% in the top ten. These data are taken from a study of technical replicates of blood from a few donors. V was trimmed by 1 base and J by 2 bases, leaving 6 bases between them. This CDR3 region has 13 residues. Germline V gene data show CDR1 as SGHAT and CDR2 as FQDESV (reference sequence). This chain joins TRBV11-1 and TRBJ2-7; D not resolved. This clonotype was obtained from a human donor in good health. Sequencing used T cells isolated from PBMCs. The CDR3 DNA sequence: TGTGCCAGCAGCTTAGGTTCAGCCTACGAGCAGTACTTC. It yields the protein CASSLGSAYEQYF. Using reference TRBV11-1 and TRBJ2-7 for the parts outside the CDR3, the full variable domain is EAEVAQSPRYKITEKSQAVAFWCDPISGHATLYWYRQILGQGPELLVQFQDESVVDDSQLPKDRFSAERLKGVDSTLKIQPAELGDSAMYLCASSLGSAYEQYFGPGTRLTVT.